These 10 T cell receptor beta chains came from one sample sequenced in a study of blood T cell repertoires in COVID-19. Sequencing used immunoSEQ multiplex PCR; TCRdb keeps in-frame clones, though not all of them. In the table there are approximately 56,000 clones, about four fifths of which are singletons. The specimen sequenced was peripheral blood. The receptors were gathered from a woman of 80 years or more with COVID-19, enrolled during active disease.

V and J are TRBV11-2 and TRBJ2-4, with D perhaps TRBD2 (6 bases). The CDR3 is 14 residues long. CDR1 and CDR2 (germline): SGHAT, FQNNGV. Trimming stripped 5 bases from V and 7 bases from J, with 15 bases between. The CDR3 sequence is CASSPVRGLNIQYF. The CDR3 DNA sequence: TGTGCCAGCAGCCCCGTACGGGGGTTGAACATTCAGTACTTC.

The genes are TRBV27 and TRBJ1-5, with D hard to call. The CDR3 is 15 amino acids. Trimming removed 0 bases at V and 5 bases at J, with 11 bases between. CDR1 and CDR2 (germline): MNHEY, SMNVEV (reference sequence). CDR3 sequence: CASSLSSQPHQPQHF. The CDR3 DNA reads TGTGCCAGCAGTTTATCTTCACAGCCGCATCAGCCCCAGCATTTT.

This chain joins TRBV11-2 and TRBJ2-6, with D tentatively TRBD2 (5 bases). Trimming pared 6 bases from V and 2 bases from J, leaving 8 bases between. Germline CDR1 SGHAT, CDR2 FQNNGV. The CDR3 is 14 residues long. As DNA, the CDR3 is TGTGCCAGCAGGAGGGCCACTGGGGCCAACGTCCTGACTTTC. Translating it yields CASRRATGANVLTF.

The rearrangement links TRBV19 to TRBJ2-5, with D perhaps TRBD2 (7 bases). The CDR3 covers 15 residues. Germline lookup yields CDR1 LNHDA and CDR2 SQIVND (reference sequence). V shed 7 bases and J shed 5 bases, with 20 bases lying between them. CDR3 DNA sequence: TGTGCCAGTACCATCGTAGGGGGGGCCGGGGAGACCCAGTACTTC. Translating it yields CASTIVGGAGETQYF. Variable domain in full (rest from reference TRBV19 and TRBJ2-5): DGGITQSPKYLFRKEGQNVTLSCEQNLNHDAMYWYRQDPGQGLRLIYYSQIVNDFQKGDIAEGYSVSREKKESFPLTVTSAQKNPTAFYLCASTIVGGAGETQYFGPGTRLLVL.

CDR3 protein: CASSREGGDQETQYF. For the CDR3, the DNA is TGTGCCAGCAGTAGGGAGGGAGGGGACCAAGAGACCCAGTACTTC. The V and J genes are TRBV6-6 and TRBJ2-5, with TRBD2 identical over 7 bases. Trimming at V came to 5 bases and at J to 0 bases, leaving 6 bases not matched to a gene. Germline CDR1 reads MNHNY; CDR2 reads SVGAGI (reference sequence). This CDR3 region has 15 residues.

This chain links TRBV30 with TRBJ1-5; 7 nucleotides agree with TRBD1. Germline V gene lookup returns CDR1 GTSNPN and CDR2 SVGIG (reference sequence). The trim removed 1 base at V and 3 bases at J, leaving 6 bases unmatched. The CDR3 loop spans 15 amino acids. The CDR3 DNA reads TGTGCCTGGAGTGCGCCGGGACAGTTCAATCAGCCCCAGCATTTT. This gives the protein CAWSAPGQFNQPQHF.

This chain joins TRBV11-2 and TRBJ1-3; D is uncertain. The CDR3 totals 13 residues. Germline V gene lookup returns CDR1 SGHAT and CDR2 FQNNGV. Trimming pared 5 bases from V and 0 bases from J, leaving 5 bases between. CDR3: CASSAYSGNTIYF. CDR3 sequence (DNA): TGTGCCAGCAGCGCCTACTCTGGAAACACCATATATTTT.

The rearrangement joins TRBV21-1 to TRBJ2-7; the listed D gene, TRBD2, was not tested against the DNA. TRBV21-1 is marked as a pseudogene. The CDR3 has 19 amino acids. In DNA form, the CDR3 reads TGTGCCAGCAGCAAAGGTCCAGCGACTAGCGGGAGGTTTACCTACGAGCAGTACTTC. Translating it yields CASSKGPATSGRFTYEQYF.

The rearrangement uses TRBV7-6 and TRBJ1-5, with D perhaps matching TRBD1 (6 bases). Trimming shortened V by 1 base and J by 6 bases, and 13 bases separated the two germline ends. The CDR3 is 15 residues long. In germline, CDR1 is SGHVS, CDR2 FNYEAQ. DNA for the CDR3: TGTGCCAGCAGCTTAGGGCAGGGAGGGGGTCAGCCCCAGCATTTT. This codes for CASSLGQGGGQPQHF.

The chain uses TRBV9 and TRBJ2-7, with 10 bases aligning to TRBD1. V lost 1 base to trimming and J lost 3 bases; unmatched junction nucleotides: 19. This CDR3 spans 20 amino acids. Per the germline V gene, CDR1 is SGDLS and CDR2 is YYNGEE. The DNA for the CDR3 is TGTGCCAGCAGCGTAAACCTCCGGGACAGGGGTCGCGGGAAGTTCTACGAGCAGTACTTC. Translating gives CASSVNLRDRGRGKFYEQYF.